Each of the 25 T cell receptor beta chains below was sequenced from the same sample in a study of blood T cells in healthy people across ages. A J-beta primer mix and a sample-barcoded 5' primer were used in a second PCR of about 7 to 12 cycles. TCRdb ran MiXCR on the 5' RACE reads and lists one entry per CDR3 protein. This sample carries more than 650,000 distinct CDR3 sequences, 22% of them seen once, and the ten largest clones take roughly 22%. Sequenced input: blood. Source of these receptors: a man aged 65-85 years in good health.

This clonotype occurred a few times. The chain links TRBV20-1 to TRBJ2-1, with 10 bases lining up with TRBD2. CDR3 length: 13 residues. Germline CDR1 is DFQATT and CDR2 is SNEGSKA (reference sequence). With 6 bases clipped from V and 7 bases from J, the junction kept 6 bases outside the gene matches. CDR3 DNA sequence: TGCAGTGCCTCTAGCGGGGGTAGGAATGAGCAGTTCTTC. It codes for CSASSGGRNEQFF.

The chain links TRBV5-5 to TRBJ2-5, with D perhaps TRBD2 (5 bases). This CDR3 is 18 amino acids long. Germline CDR1 reads SGHKS; CDR2 reads YYEKEE (reference sequence). Trimming cost V 4 bases and J 1 base, with 23 bases left between them. CDR3 sequence: CASSLNAEGIFFQETQYF. DNA for the CDR3: TGTGCCAGCAGCCTTAACGCAGAGGGAATCTTTTTCCAAGAGACCCAGTACTTC. Full variable domain (outside the CDR3, taken from reference TRBV5-5 and TRBJ2-5): DAGVTQSPTHLIKTRGQQVTLRCSPISGHKSVSWYQQVLGQGPQFIFQYYEKEERGRGNFPDRFSARQFPNYSSELNVNALLLGDSALYLCASSLNAEGIFFQETQYFGPGTRLLVL.

V is TRBV12-3 or TRBV12-4 and J is TRBJ2-2; 7 bases align to TRBD2. This CDR3 spans 17 amino acids. With V trimmed by 1 base and J by 1 base, 6 bases remained unmatched. CDR3 amino acids: CASSLEWEGKNTGELFF. The CDR3 DNA is TGTGCCAGCAGTTTAGAATGGGAGGGGAAGAACACCGGGGAGCTGTTTTTT.

Note on this clonotype: Here the CDR3 omits its conserved ending phenylalanine or tryptophan, so a read error is the likely source. The DNA is omitted, as the CDR3 cannot be located on it reliably, and the CDR3 follows TCRdb's listing. The chain couples TRBV12-3 or TRBV12-4 to TRBJ2-5; the D call in the table, TRBD1, was not verified against the DNA. The CDR3 contains 11 residues when both ends are counted. CDR3 region: CAGSLGTGVSV.

In nucleotides, the CDR3 is TGTGCCAGCAGCCCCGACAGGGTGGGTCCTCAGCCCCAGCATTTT. Translation gives CASSPDRVGPQPQHF. V usage is TRBV5-5 and J usage is TRBJ1-5; TRBD1 matches at 7 bases. The CDR3 totals 15 residues. The V and J ends lost 4 bases and 6 bases, in that order; junction bases with no gene match: 10. Germline-derived CDR1 and CDR2 are SGHKS and YYEKEE (reference sequence).

The chain employs TRBV4-3 and TRBJ2-5, with D possibly being TRBD2 (5 bases). Germline V gene data show CDR1 as LGHNA and CDR2 as YSLEER. This CDR3 has 15 amino acids. The ends were cut back, 2 bases at V and 1 base at J, with 11 bases in the middle. For the CDR3, the DNA is TGCGCCAGCAGCCAACCGGGAAACCGCCAAGAGACCCAGTACTTC. This codes for CASSQPGNRQETQYF.

V gene TRBV9 combines with J gene TRBJ2-2, with D possibly TRBD1 on 5 matching bases. This CDR3 contains 16 residues. The germline V gene has CDR1 SGDLS and CDR2 YYNGEE. Trimming removed 4 bases at V and 0 bases at J, with 13 bases between. The CDR3 protein is CASSLNDRPNTGELFF. The CDR3 DNA sequence: TGTGCCAGCAGCCTTAACGACAGACCGAACACCGGGGAGCTGTTTTTT.

V and J are TRBV25-1 and TRBJ2-5, with D perhaps TRBD1 (6 bases). The J call may not be correct, given that the DNA end is closer to TRBJ2-7. This CDR3 has 15 residues. Germline CDR1 is MGHDK and CDR2 is SYGVNS. The CDR3 spells CASRKTGAFSYEQYV. The CDR3, as DNA: TGTGCCAGCAGGAAGACAGGAGCGTTCTCCTACGAGCAGTACGTC.

The CDR3: CSARVTGGRTDTQYF. CDR3 bases: TGCAGTGCTAGAGTGACAGGGGGTCGGACAGATACGCAGTATTTT. This chain uses TRBV20-1 with TRBJ2-3; TRBD1 matches 9 bases. The junction had 5 bases not matched to a gene; V was cut back by 1 base and J by 3 bases. The CDR3 has 15 residues. Per the germline V gene, CDR1 is DFQATT and CDR2 is SNEGSKA (reference sequence).

V gene TRBV28 combines with J gene TRBJ2-3; 9 bases are shared with TRBD2. The J segment lost 3 bases and the V segment lost 10 bases, leaving 8 bases of the junction unmatched. The CDR3 length is 14 residues. The V gene's germline CDR1 is MDHEN and CDR2 SYDVKM. CDR3 region: CAIPGAGGTDTQYF. The CDR3 DNA reads TGTGCCATCCCAGGAGCGGGAGGAACAGATACGCAGTATTTT.

The CDR3 DNA is TGTGCCAGCACAGGCCCCACATTTAGCAATCAGCCCCAGCATTTT. It specifies CASTGPTFSNQPQHF. The V gene is TRBV6-6, the J gene TRBJ1-5; D gene uncertain. Germline V gives CDR1 MNHNY, CDR2 SVGAGI (reference sequence). The length of the CDR3 is 15 residues. With 7 bases removed from V and 0 bases from J, the gap between germline ends came to 13 bases.

This sequence joins TRBV6-2 or TRBV6-3 and TRBJ1-3; the D is unclear. Trimming pared 7 bases from V and 0 bases from J, leaving 10 bases between. In germline, CDR1 is MNHEY, CDR2 SVGEGT. The length of the CDR3 is 14 residues. The CDR3 DNA is TGTGCCAGCAAGGATGGGAACTCTGGAAACACCATATATTTT. Its protein is CASKDGNSGNTIYF.

The CDR3 DNA reads TGTGCCAGCTCACCACAAACTAGGCCCCAGGAGACCCAGTACTTC. Its translation is CASSPQTRPQETQYF. The chain recombines TRBV18 with TRBJ2-5, with D possibly being TRBD2 (5 bases). Germline assignment: CDR1 KGHSH and CDR2 LQKENI. The CDR3 consists of 15 residues. The V gene lost 1 base and the J gene lost 5 bases, with 14 bases spanning the gap.

This chain connects TRBV20-1 to TRBJ2-5; 12 nucleotides match TRBD1. CDR3 length: 16 amino acids. The V gene's germline CDR1 is DFQATT and CDR2 SNEGSKA (reference sequence). Trimming at V came to 3 bases and at J to 3 bases, leaving 8 bases not matched to a gene. The CDR3 bases are TGCAGTGCTAGTAGGGACAGGGGGCTTTGGGAAGAGACCCAGTACTTC. Amino acid sequence: CSASRDRGLWEETQYF.

This clonotype was observed a handful of times. This CDR3 reads CASSTWTGQETQYF. The CDR3 nucleotides read TGTGCCAGCAGTACCTGGACAGGGCAAGAGACCCAGTACTTC. The chain links TRBV12-3 or TRBV12-4 to TRBJ2-5; the match to TRBD1 covers 8 bases. Unmatched junction bases numbered 4, after V lost 5 bases and J lost 2 bases. CDR3 length equals 14 residues.

This clonotype was detected a few times. The chain couples TRBV19 to TRBJ2-4; 7 bases line up with TRBD1. Germline loops: CDR1 LNHDA, CDR2 SQIVND (reference sequence). Germline trimming cut 4 bases from V and 7 bases from J; bases unmatched to any gene: 13. The CDR3 extends over 16 amino acids. The CDR3 DNA is TGTGCCAGTAGTAAGAATACAGGGGCCCAAGGGAACATTCAGTACTTC. Translation gives CASSKNTGAQGNIQYF.

The V call is TRBV7-2, the J call TRBJ2-7; TRBD2 agrees at 10 bases. Near its end, the DNA agrees better with TRBJ2-1, so the J call may be wrong. The CDR3 consists of 16 residues. Germline values: CDR1 SGHTA, CDR2 FQGNSA. The DNA of the CDR3 is TGTGCCAGCAGCTTAGCGGGACTAGCGATTTACAATGAGCAGTTCTTC. Residues: CASSLAGLAIYNEQFF.

This clonotype has more than one count but fewer than ten. The gene calls are TRBV27 and TRBJ2-1; 7 bases map to TRBD1. The J call is doubtful: the DNA matches TRBJ2-7 better. CDR1 and CDR2 (germline): MNHEY, SMNVEV (reference sequence). CDR3 size: 13 residues. CDR3 residues: CASGSGQAYEQYF. CDR3 nucleotides: TGTGCCAGCGGGTCTGGACAGGCCTACGAGCAGTACTTC.

This clonotype occurred many times. V gene TRBV12-3 or TRBV12-4 combines with J gene TRBJ2-2; D not resolved. The CDR3 runs 15 residues. The V end lost 5 bases, the J end lost 1 base, and 11 bases lay between the germline ends. The CDR3 coding sequence is TGTGCCAGCAGTCCAAGGACCGGGAACACCGGGGAGCTGTTTTTT. The encoded protein is CASSPRTGNTGELFF.

This chain joins TRBV20-1 and TRBJ1-1, with D maybe TRBD1 (6 bases). Germline V gene lookup returns CDR1 DFQATT and CDR2 SNEGSKA (reference sequence). The CDR3 is 12 amino acids. V was clipped by 2 bases and J by 6 bases, with 10 bases between them. CDR3 coding DNA: TGCAGTGCTAGAATACAGGGCCCTGAAGCTTTCTTT. Translating gives CSARIQGPEAFF.

The rearrangement joins TRBV21-1 to TRBJ2-7; no DNA check was done on the table's D call, TRBD2. TRBV21-1 is labeled a pseudogene. The CDR3 has 15 residues. The CDR3 protein is CASQPATPSPYQQYV. In nucleotides, the CDR3 is TGTGCCAGCCAACCCGCGACTCCCAGCCCCTACCAGCAGTACGTC.

This clonotype was observed a few times. This chain connects TRBV9 to TRBJ2-2, with D possibly TRBD2 on 6 matching bases. V gave up 0 bases and J gave up 6 bases, with 9 bases separating them. The germline V gene encodes CDR1 SGDLS and CDR2 YYNGEE. This CDR3 has 14 residues. The CDR3 DNA sequence: TGTGCCAGCAGCGTAGTACTAGCAGCCGGGGAGCTGTTTTTT. This translates into CASSVVLAAGELFF.

The chain uses TRBV20-1 and TRBJ1-6, with D possibly being TRBD1 (5 bases). CDR1 is DFQATT and CDR2 is SNEGSKA in the germline V gene (reference sequence). The V end lost 0 bases, the J end lost 5 bases, and 17 bases lay between the germline ends. This CDR3 contains 17 residues. The CDR3: CSARDPQAREDNSPLHF. The DNA of the CDR3 is TGCAGTGCTAGAGATCCCCAGGCCAGGGAAGATAATTCACCCCTCCACTTT.

This chain joins TRBV20-1 and TRBJ2-1; the match to TRBD2 covers 15 bases. Unmatched junction bases numbered 15, after V lost 5 bases and J lost 7 bases. Germline V gene sequence: CDR1 DFQATT, CDR2 SNEGSKA (reference sequence). This CDR3 is built from 18 residues. The DNA of the CDR3 is TGCAGTGCTTCCGGACTAGCGGGAGGGCTTTCGGGTTGGAATGAGCAGTTCTTC. This encodes CSASGLAGGLSGWNEQFF.

This sequence joins TRBV7-8 and TRBJ1-5; 7 nucleotides match TRBD1. The CDR3 totals 17 residues. Germline V lookup: CDR1 SGHVS, CDR2 FQNEAQ. Unmatched junction bases numbered 11, after V lost 5 bases and J lost 1 base. CDR3 sequence (DNA): TGTGCCAGCAGCCAAAATACAGGGGCGCAGAGCAATCAGCCCCAGCATTTT. It translates to CASSQNTGAQSNQPQHF.